This T cell receptor beta chain was recorded in a study of blood T cell repertoires in COVID-19. Study-level background: T cells, B-cell-depleted T cells, or PBMCs supplied cDNA or gDNA.

The CDR3 covers 11 residues. Looked up from germline, CDR1 is SQVTM and CDR2 is ANQGSEA. Data came from immunoSEQ multiplex PCR; TCRdb stores just in-frame clones and leaves some out. The repertoire consists of 150,000 or so clones, with about 79% occurring once and the leading ten covering around 2.9%. The study recruited people aged roughly 18 to 100 years across more than 20 US areas. Comment on this clone: Compared with germline, one end of the junction differs, possibly owing to a read error.

The chain has TRBV29-1 and TRBJ1-1; 8 bases are shared with TRBD1. The sequence derives from a woman in her 50s who had recovered from COVID-19. Sequencing was done on a sample of PBMCs or T cells enriched from blood (not recorded which). CDR3 DNA sequence: TGCAGCGTCCCAAGGACAGGGTTCGATCTCTTT. This sequence encodes CSVPRTGFDLF.